Below are 19 T cell receptor beta chains sequenced from a single sample in a study of control samples from healthy donors and cancer patients. Only in-frame clones appear in the TCRdb table, and some are missing; sequencing was by immunoSEQ multiplex PCR. The table includes approximately 60,000 clones, about 91% detected once. Sequenced sample: PBMCs. These receptor sequences come from a man aged 30 to 45 with colorectal cancer.

The chain has TRBV9 and TRBJ1-2, with D unclear. CDR3 length equals 15 residues. Germline CDR1 is SGDLS and CDR2 is YYNGEE. Trimming shortened V by 0 bases and J by 4 bases, and 13 bases separated the two germline ends. CDR3 DNA: TGTGCCAGCAGCGTAGGGCCAGGCGGCGGCTATGGCTACACCTTC. Residues: CASSVGPGGGYGYTF.

The V call is TRBV19, the J call TRBJ2-1; D is unresolved. The CDR3 extends over 13 amino acids. The germline gives CDR1 LNHDA, CDR2 SQIVND (reference sequence). The V and J ends lost 5 bases and 4 bases respectively, with 9 bases between them. Here the CDR3 DNA reads TGTGCCAGTAGTCCGGACGGGTACAATGAGCAGTTCTTC. Translated: CASSPDGYNEQFF. Filled out from reference TRBV19 and TRBJ2-1, the complete variable domain reads DGGITQSPKYLFRKEGQNVTLSCEQNLNHDAMYWYRQDPGQGLRLIYYSQIVNDFQKGDIAEGYSVSREKKESFPLTVTSAQKNPTAFYLCASSPDGYNEQFFGPGTRLTVL.

The CDR3, as DNA: TGCGCCAGCAGCTTCGCAGGGAACTCTGGAAACACCATATATTTT. Translation gives CASSFAGNSGNTIYF. The chain combines TRBV4-3 with TRBJ1-3; a possible D gene is TRBD1 (5 bases). Trimming removed 5 bases at V and 0 bases at J, with 11 bases between. The CDR3 loop spans 15 amino acids. Germline CDR1 reads LGHNA; CDR2 reads YSLEER.

The genes are TRBV5-4 and TRBJ1-2; D is unresolved. V lost 6 bases to trimming and J lost 2 bases, with 17 bases between them. The CDR3 runs to 15 residues. CDR1 is SGHNT, CDR2 YYREEE, per germline (reference sequence). CDR3: CASTPAVGPNYGYTF. DNA for the CDR3: TGTGCCAGCACCCCTGCGGTAGGGCCGAACTATGGCTACACCTTC.

The rearrangement links TRBV18 to TRBJ1-1; weak D call: TRBD1 (6 bases). The CDR3 sequence is 15 residues long. V lost 1 base to trimming and J lost 6 bases, with 15 bases between them. Germline V gene lookup returns CDR1 KGHSH and CDR2 LQKENI. The CDR3 DNA follows: TGTGCCAGCTCACCACTGCCGGGCAGGGGCGCTGAAGCTTTCTTT. It specifies CASSPLPGRGAEAFF.

V usage is TRBV4-1 and J usage is TRBJ1-5, with TRBD1 matching 7 bases. The germline V gene has CDR1 MGHRA and CDR2 YSYEKL. This CDR3 contains 17 residues. J lost 3 bases, V lost 4 bases, and 12 bases had no gene match. The CDR3 sequence: CASSLTPLQGTNQPQHF. CDR3 DNA sequence: TGCGCCAGCAGCCTTACCCCCCTACAGGGGACCAATCAGCCCCAGCATTTT.

The chain carries TRBV9 and TRBJ2-1; either TRBD1 or TRBD2 may supply D (5 bases each). The CDR3 is 18 amino acids. CDR1 and CDR2 (germline): SGDLS, YYNGEE. Trimming left V 2 bases short and J 0 bases short, with 18 bases between. Here the CDR3 DNA reads TGTGCCAGCAGCGTGAGGGGCCCCGGCAGTAGCTCCTACAATGAGCAGTTCTTC. Its protein product is CASSVRGPGSSSYNEQFF.

This clone was found once. The genes are TRBV10-1 and TRBJ2-5; a weak D match, TRBD1 (6 bases). The V end was cut by 4 bases, the J end by 2 bases, with 8 bases between. The V gene's germline CDR1 is WNHNN and CDR2 SYGVQD (reference sequence). The CDR3 has 13 amino acids. The CDR3: CASSGDRQETQYF. DNA for the CDR3: TGCGCCAGCAGTGGAGACAGGCAAGAGACCCAGTACTTC.

The chain uses TRBV5-8 and TRBJ2-2; 7 positions agree with TRBD1. This CDR3 comprises 16 residues. J gave up 0 bases and V 5 bases, and 7 bases lay outside the gene matches. The germline gives CDR1 SGHTS, CDR2 YDEGEE. The CDR3 sequence: CASSLEGTANTGELFF. In DNA form, the CDR3 reads TGTGCCAGCAGTTTAGAAGGGACAGCGAACACCGGGGAGCTGTTTTTT.

The rearrangement joins TRBV5-6 to TRBJ2-7, with a tentative D call TRBD2 (6 bases). Trimming shortened V by 4 bases and J by 2 bases, and 22 bases separated the two germline ends. Germline CDR1 reads SGHDT; CDR2 reads YYEEEE. The CDR3 extends over 17 amino acids. CDR3 in DNA: TGTGCCAGCAGCCCCCGGGGGTGGGGTCATTCCACCTACGAGCAGTACTTC. Residues: CASSPRGWGHSTYEQYF. The full variable domain, its missing parts supplied by reference TRBV5-6 and TRBJ2-7, is DAGVTQSPTHLIKTRGQQVTLRCSPKSGHDTVSWYQQALGQGPQFIFQYYEEEERQRGNFPDRFSGHQFPNYSSELNVNALLLGDSALYLCASSPRGWGHSTYEQYFGPGTRLTVT.

The chain employs TRBV5-1 and TRBJ2-5; a weak D match, TRBD1 (6 bases). This CDR3 is built from 13 residues. The V end was cut by 4 bases, the J end by 7 bases, with 14 bases between. Germline V CDR1 and CDR2: SGHRS, YFSETQ. The CDR3 sequence is CASSLTGFATQYF. As DNA, the CDR3 is TGCGCCAGCAGCCTAACAGGGTTCGCGACCCAGTACTTC.

This clone was counted once. The chain uses TRBV11-2 and TRBJ2-7, with 9 positions matching TRBD2. Germline V gives CDR1 SGHAT, CDR2 FQNNGV. The CDR3 is 15 amino acids. V lost 0 bases, J lost 3 bases, and 3 bases stayed unmatched. CDR3 in DNA: TGTGCCAGCAGCTTAGAAGCGGGGGGTATCTACGAGCAGTACTTC. It specifies CASSLEAGGIYEQYF.

The chain uses TRBV4-1 and TRBJ2-7, with 7 positions matching TRBD1. In germline, CDR1 is MGHRA, CDR2 YSYEKL. V gave up 2 bases and J gave up 3 bases; unmatched junction bases: 4. The CDR3 sequence is 14 residues long. The CDR3 nucleotides read TGCGCCAGCAGCCAACCGGGACAGAGCTACGAGCAGTACTTC. This encodes CASSQPGQSYEQYF.

The gene calls are TRBV9 and TRBJ2-7; the D gene is possibly TRBD1 (5 bases). The CDR3 runs 13 residues. Germline V CDR1 and CDR2: SGDLS, YYNGEE. V was pared by 0 bases and J by 2 bases, with 6 bases between. The CDR3 region has the DNA TGTGCCAGCAGCGTAGGACAGCCCTACGAGCAGTACTTC. Encoded protein: CASSVGQPYEQYF.

The CDR3 DNA is TGCGCCAGCAGCTTGGCGGGACAGGGCAATCAGCCCCAGCATTTT. The encoded protein is CASSLAGQGNQPQHF. The chain is built from TRBV5-1 and TRBJ1-5; 8 positions match TRBD1. V lost 0 bases to trimming and J lost 2 bases; unmatched junction nucleotides: 1. The length of the CDR3 is 15 residues. Germline CDR1 is SGHRS and CDR2 is YFSETQ.

This chain connects TRBV5-1 to TRBJ2-6; D gene ambiguous. From germline, CDR1 is SGHRS and CDR2 YFSETQ. The CDR3 length is 16 residues. V lost 0 bases to trimming and J lost 0 bases, with 7 bases between them. As DNA, the CDR3 is TGCGCCAGCAGCTTGGCTGTAAGCTCTGGGGCCAACGTCCTGACTTTC. This encodes CASSLAVSSGANVLTF.

DNA of the CDR3: TGTGCCAGCAGCCTCAAAGATGGCTACACCTTC. Translated, it gives CASSLKDGYTF. This chain links TRBV3-1 (or the pseudogene TRBV3-2) with TRBJ1-2, with unresolved D. Trimming stripped 4 bases from V and 6 bases from J, with 6 bases between. This CDR3 contains 11 residues. In germline, CDR1 is LGHDT, CDR2 YNNKEL (reference sequence).

This chain joins TRBV30 and TRBJ1-2, with a possible D match to TRBD1 (6 bases). This CDR3 spans 13 amino acids. Germline-derived CDR1 and CDR2 are GTSNPN and SVGIG (reference sequence). The V gene lost 2 bases and the J gene lost 1 base, with 8 bases spanning the gap. CDR3 bases: TGTGCCTGGAGTAAGGGGGATAACTATGGCTACACCTTC. Amino acids: CAWSKGDNYGYTF.

This chain joins TRBV12-3 or TRBV12-4 and TRBJ1-5; the D gene is possibly TRBD1 (5 bases). The V and J ends lost 5 bases and 6 bases respectively, with 11 bases between them. The CDR3 is 13 amino acids. CDR3 nucleotides: TGTGCCAGCAGTCCAGGGTTCAGTCAGCCCCAGCATTTT. Translating it yields CASSPGFSQPQHF.